One sample yielded the 23 T cell receptor beta chains listed below, sequenced in a study of T cell responses to AZD1222 COVID-19 vaccine. Data came from immunoSEQ multiplex PCR; TCRdb stores just in-frame clones and leaves some out. The table lists some 94,000 clones, around 90% of them singletons, with less than 3.5% in the top ten. The sample was peripheral blood, taken on day 0 of AZD1222 vaccination. The source is an adult in good health.

V is TRBV7-9 and J is TRBJ1-2; D call uncertain. Germline values: CDR1 SEHNR, CDR2 FQNEAQ (reference sequence). The V gene lost 2 bases and the J gene lost 2 bases, with 9 bases spanning the gap. The CDR3 loop spans 14 amino acids. In DNA form, the CDR3 reads TGTGCCAGCAGCTTACTACCCACGAACTATGGCTACACCTTC. The encoded protein is CASSLLPTNYGYTF. Full variable domain (outside the CDR3, taken from reference TRBV7-9 and TRBJ1-2): DTGVSQNPRHKITKRGQNVTFRCDPISEHNRLYWYRQTLGQGPEFLTYFQNEAQLEKSRLLSDRFSAERPKGSFSTLEIQRTEQGDSAMYLCASSLLPTNYGYTFGSGTRLTVV.

V gene TRBV18 combines with J gene TRBJ2-1, with TRBD2 matching over 8 bases. V dropped 0 bases and J dropped 9; count of bases not matched to a gene: 13. Germline values: CDR1 KGHSH, CDR2 LQKENI. The CDR3 contains 17 residues. Here the CDR3 reads CASSPPLAGAIGSEQFF. In nucleotides, the CDR3 is TGTGCCAGCTCACCACCCCTAGCGGGCGCCATAGGGAGTGAGCAGTTCTTC.

V usage is TRBV18 and J usage is TRBJ1-1; possible D gene TRBD1, 5 bases. Trimming left V 0 bases short and J 6 bases short, with 14 bases between. This CDR3 has 15 residues. Germline V gene data show CDR1 as KGHSH and CDR2 as LQKENI. CDR3 region: CASSPPGGSVPEAFF. The CDR3 DNA is TGTGCCAGCTCACCACCCGGGGGTAGTGTTCCTGAAGCTTTCTTT.

This rearrangement joins TRBV19 to TRBJ1-1; tentative D call: TRBD1 (6 bases). Germline assignment: CDR1 LNHDA and CDR2 SQIVND (reference sequence). V was cut by 4 bases and J by 4 bases, with 19 bases left in between. The CDR3 covers 16 residues. The CDR3 sequence: CASSRKTGIRATEAFF. The CDR3, as DNA: TGTGCCAGTAGTAGAAAAACAGGGATCCGGGCCACTGAAGCTTTCTTT.

The chain employs TRBV27 and TRBJ1-2; TRBD1 is a possible D gene (5 bases). The germline V and J ends were trimmed by 3 bases and 7 bases, with 15 bases remaining between them. The CDR3 extends over 14 amino acids. CDR1 is MNHEY and CDR2 is SMNVEV in the germline V gene (reference sequence). The CDR3 nucleotides read TGTGCCAGCAGTTTGGGGCAGACCCCTCGTGGCTACACCTTC. It translates to CASSLGQTPRGYTF.

This sequence joins TRBV5-5 and TRBJ1-1; D unclear. This CDR3 is 16 amino acids long. Germline-derived CDR1 and CDR2 are SGHKS and YYEKEE (reference sequence). The V end lost 1 base, the J end lost 4 bases, and 17 bases lay between the germline ends. This CDR3 reads CASSLRLGSRGTEAFF. The CDR3 DNA reads TGTGCCAGCAGCTTGAGGCTAGGGAGCCGGGGCACTGAAGCTTTCTTT.

This chain joins TRBV5-6 and TRBJ1-5, with TRBD1 matching over 7 bases. Germline assignment: CDR1 SGHDT and CDR2 YYEEEE. The CDR3 extends over 15 amino acids. J lost 6 bases, V lost 1 base, and 7 bases had no gene match. Here the CDR3 reads CASSLFTGVSQPQHF. The CDR3, as DNA: TGTGCCAGCAGCTTGTTTACAGGGGTAAGTCAGCCCCAGCATTTT.

The genes are TRBV29-1 and TRBJ2-7; D perhaps matches TRBD2 (6 bases). The length of the CDR3 is 13 residues. The germline CDR1 and CDR2 sequences are SQVTM and ANQGSEA. Trimming removed 3 bases from V and 1 base from J, with 10 bases in between. CDR3 region: CSVEIRGSYEQYF. The CDR3 region has the DNA TGCAGCGTTGAGATACGGGGGTCCTACGAGCAGTACTTC.

This chain connects TRBV11-2 to TRBJ2-7; D call uncertain. The CDR3 contains 16 residues. CDR1 and CDR2 from the germline V gene are SGHAT and FQNNGV. V lost 5 bases, J lost 0 bases, and 17 bases lay in between. DNA for the CDR3: TGTGCCAGCAGCCCCATCGCTAGAACAGCCTCCTACGAGCAGTACTTC. This gives the protein CASSPIARTASYEQYF.

This chain connects TRBV2 to TRBJ1-1, with D uncertain. The germline V and J ends were trimmed by 4 bases and 4 bases, with 13 bases remaining between them. CDR3 length: 14 amino acids. The germline V gene has CDR1 SNHLY and CDR2 FYNNEI. The CDR3 region has the DNA TGTGCCAGCAGTGTGGGGAGCTGGAGCACTGAAGCTTTCTTT. Residues: CASSVGSWSTEAFF.

Here the CDR3 DNA reads TGTGCCTGGAGTAGAGCCCGCCTTAGTAACACCGGGGAGCTGTTTTTT. This gives the protein CAWSRARLSNTGELFF. The chain couples TRBV30 to TRBJ2-2; the D is unclear. Per germline, CDR1 GTSNPN and CDR2 SVGIG (reference sequence). V was pared by 2 bases and J by 2 bases, with 15 bases between. CDR3 size: 16 residues.

The chain couples TRBV13 to TRBJ2-5, with TRBD1 identical over 7 bases. Per germline, CDR1 PRHDT and CDR2 FYEKMQ (reference sequence). The V and J ends lost 2 bases and 2 bases, in that order; junction bases with no gene match: 11. This CDR3 contains 17 residues. The CDR3 is CASSLSQGVRGQETQYF. In nucleotides, the CDR3 is TGTGCCAGCAGCTTATCTCAGGGGGTGAGGGGGCAAGAGACCCAGTACTTC. The variable domain in full, with the rest retrieved from reference TRBV13 and TRBJ2-5, is AAGVIQSPRHLIKEKRETATLKCYPIPRHDTVYWYQQGPGQDPQFLISFYEKMQSDKGSIPDRFSAQQFSDYHSELNMSSLELGDSALYFCASSLSQGVRGQETQYFGPGTRLLVL.

The chain uses TRBV27 and TRBJ2-7, with D perhaps TRBD2 (5 bases). Germline V gene data show CDR1 as MNHEY and CDR2 as SMNVEV (reference sequence). V was pared by 5 bases and J by 3 bases, with 17 bases between. This CDR3 is 15 amino acids long. CDR3 sequence reads: CASSPTIGEFYEQYF. CDR3 DNA sequence: TGTGCCAGCAGTCCTACTATTGGGGAGTTCTACGAGCAGTACTTC.

In this sample, this clone turned up a few times. The chain joins TRBV6-5 to TRBJ1-6; D is possibly TRBD1 (6 bases). CDR1 MNHEY and CDR2 SVGAGI come from the germline V gene. The CDR3 is 14 residues long. Deletions cut 6 bases from V and 3 bases from J, with 9 bases between. For the CDR3, the DNA is TGTGCCAGCAGAAACAGGGACTATAATTCACCCCTCCACTTT. Its protein product is CASRNRDYNSPLHF.

V usage is TRBV7-9 and J usage is TRBJ1-2, with 9 bases identical to TRBD1. This CDR3 is built from 14 residues. J was trimmed by 7 bases and V by 5 bases; bases with no gene match: 8. Germline assignment: CDR1 SEHNR and CDR2 FQNEAQ (reference sequence). The CDR3 loop reads CASSVRDRDGGYTF. The CDR3, as DNA: TGTGCCAGCAGCGTCCGGGACAGGGATGGTGGCTACACCTTC.

This clone was found a few times. This sequence joins TRBV5-1 and TRBJ2-7; 10 bases fit TRBD1. With V trimmed by 5 bases and J by 2 bases, 7 bases remained unmatched. The CDR3 spans 15 residues. Looked up from germline, CDR1 is SGHRS and CDR2 is YFSETQ. CDR3 bases: TGCGCCAGCAGTTGGACAGGGGGGACAGCCTACGAGCAGTACTTC. This gives the protein CASSWTGGTAYEQYF.

The chain couples TRBV9 to TRBJ2-1, with 7 bases identical to TRBD2. Losses at the gene ends were 3 bases for V and 1 base for J; bases not matched to a gene: 13. Germline V CDR1 and CDR2: SGDLS, YYNGEE. The CDR3 covers 18 residues. In DNA form, the CDR3 reads TGTGCCAGCAGCGGGGGCAAAGCGGGAAGCCTTTCCTACAATGAGCAGTTCTTC. Translated: CASSGGKAGSLSYNEQFF. Using reference TRBV9 and TRBJ2-1 for the parts outside the CDR3, the full variable domain is DSGVTQTPKHLITATGQRVTLRCSPRSGDLSVYWYQQSLDQGLQFLIQYYNGEERAKGNILERFSAQQFPDLHSELNLSSLELGDSALYFCASSGGKAGSLSYNEQFFGPGTRLTVL.

The chain has TRBV6-5 and TRBJ1-6; tentatively, D is TRBD1 (6 bases). V was pared by 6 bases and J by 5 bases, with 11 bases between. The CDR3 covers 14 residues. Germline V lookup: CDR1 MNHEY, CDR2 SVGAGI. The CDR3 spells CASRKAGDNSPLHF. CDR3 DNA sequence: TGTGCCAGCAGGAAGGCAGGGGATAATTCACCCCTCCACTTT.

V gene TRBV20-1 combines with J gene TRBJ1-2, with D hard to call. Germline assignment: CDR1 DFQATT and CDR2 SNEGSKA (reference sequence). This CDR3 spans 10 amino acids. V dropped 0 bases and J dropped 11 bases, with 7 bases sitting between them. CDR3 sequence reads: CSARDRDYTF. As DNA, the CDR3 is TGCAGTGCTAGAGATCGGGATTACACCTTC.

The chain carries TRBV29-1 and TRBJ1-5; a possible D gene is TRBD1 (5 bases). The CDR3 sequence is 15 residues long. Trimming took 5 bases from V and 2 from J, leaving 16 bases between them. The germline V gene has CDR1 SQVTM and CDR2 ANQGSEA. CDR3 sequence: CSVKFDSVGNQPQHF. In nucleotides, the CDR3 is TGCAGCGTTAAATTTGACAGTGTTGGCAATCAGCCCCAGCATTTT.

The gene calls are TRBV7-9 and TRBJ1-1, with D perhaps matching TRBD1 (5 bases). The V gene's germline CDR1 is SEHNR and CDR2 FQNEAQ (reference sequence). The CDR3 is made up of 13 amino acids. V shed 11 bases and J shed 2 bases, with 15 bases lying between them. The CDR3 bases are TGTGCCGGCAAGGAGGGGAGAAACACTGAAGCTTTCTTT. It specifies CAGKEGRNTEAFF.

The CDR3 here is CASSPRAGEKLFF. The CDR3 DNA reads TGTGCCAGCAGCCCTAGGGCAGGGGAAAAACTGTTTTTT. This chain uses TRBV7-6 with TRBJ1-4, with D possibly matching TRBD1 (5 bases). The V gene's germline CDR1 is SGHVS and CDR2 FNYEAQ. The CDR3 is made up of 13 amino acids. Trimming removed 5 bases from V and 8 bases from J, with 12 bases in between.

The V and J genes are TRBV5-1 and TRBJ2-5; D remains ambiguous. The CDR3 length is 15 residues. V dropped 0 bases and J dropped 5 bases, with 14 bases sitting between them. The germline V gene encodes CDR1 SGHRS and CDR2 YFSETQ. CDR3 in amino acids: CASSLVKSGSETQYF. The CDR3 coding sequence is TGCGCCAGCAGCTTGGTGAAGTCAGGCTCGGAGACCCAGTACTTC.